Listed here are 11 T cell receptor beta chains from one sample, sequenced in a study of T cells in Graves' hyperthyroidism and ophthalmopathy. The source material, RNA transcripts, was used to amplify TCR beta CDR3 regions. TCR CDR3 underwent first-round RT-PCR with the HTBI primer set. TCRdb processed the multiplex PCR reads anew with MiXCR; each CDR3 protein has one entry. The sample consists of hundreds of thousands of distinct CDR3 sequences, roughly a sixth of them appearing once. The sequencing sample was made of blood. These receptors were collected from a woman aged 50 to 65 with Graves' hyperthyroidism that later progressed to Graves' ophthalmopathy.

The CDR3 protein is CSAPSSGGAFKNIQYF. DNA for the CDR3: TGCAGTGCTCCATCTAGCGGGGGGGCTTTCAAAAACATTCAGTACTTC. This chain links TRBV20-1 with TRBJ2-4; TRBD2 agrees at 12 bases. Germline lookup yields CDR1 DFQATT and CDR2 SNEGSKA (reference sequence). The length of the CDR3 is 16 residues. The junction had 8 bases not matched to a gene; V was cut back by 5 bases and J by 3 bases.

The rearrangement joins TRBV9 to TRBJ2-3; D remains unclear. Germline values: CDR1 SGDLS, CDR2 YYNGEE. The V end lost 4 bases, the J end lost 5 bases, and 14 bases lay between the germline ends. The CDR3 covers 14 residues. In DNA, the CDR3 is TGTGCCAGCAGCCCCCCACCCGGGCTAGATACGCAGTATTTT. It translates to CASSPPPGLDTQYF.

The chain couples TRBV10-3 to TRBJ1-5; D ambiguous. The CDR3 is 14 amino acids. The germline V and J ends were trimmed by 3 bases and 7 bases, with 13 bases remaining between them. CDR1 and CDR2 from the germline V gene are ENHRY and SYGVKD. The CDR3: CAISEQGLGQPQHF. The CDR3 DNA follows: TGTGCCATCAGTGAACAAGGGCTTGGGCAGCCCCAGCATTTT.

This rearrangement joins TRBV20-1 to TRBJ2-2; D may be TRBD1 (7 bases). Germline CDR1 is DFQATT and CDR2 is SNEGSKA (reference sequence). V was trimmed by 8 bases and J by 6 bases, leaving 16 bases between them. This CDR3 contains 13 residues. The CDR3 DNA sequence: TGCAGTACCTTCGACAGGGAGGCCGGGGAGCTGTTTTTT. Translating gives CSTFDREAGELFF.

V is TRBV6-1 and J is TRBJ1-1; no clear D. With 10 bases removed from V and 0 bases from J, the gap between germline ends came to 15 bases. The CDR3 spans 14 residues. Germline lookup yields CDR1 MNHNS and CDR2 SASEGT. Here the CDR3 reads CATALSTMNTEAFF. CDR3 sequence (DNA): TGTGCCACGGCATTGAGTACGATGAACACTGAAGCTTTCTTT.

This clonotype has just a few counts. The chain uses TRBV6-1 and TRBJ1-1; D remains ambiguous. The CDR3 is 13 residues long. The V gene's germline CDR1 is MNHNS and CDR2 SASEGT. With 4 bases removed from V and 3 bases from J, the gap between germline ends came to 9 bases. CDR3 nucleotide sequence: TGTGCCAGCAGTGTCGGGATTTACACTGAAGCTTTCTTT. Its protein is CASSVGIYTEAFF.

The table lists this clonotype with many counts. The CDR3 here is CASSGHGGGPGEQFF. Here the CDR3 DNA reads TGTGCCAGCAGCGGACACGGCGGGGGCCCTGGGGAGCAGTTCTTC. The V gene is TRBV13, the J gene TRBJ2-1, with D tentatively TRBD2 (7 bases). The V gene lost 5 bases and the J gene lost 10 bases, with 21 bases spanning the gap. The CDR3 is made up of 15 amino acids. The germline V gene has CDR1 PRHDT and CDR2 FYEKMQ (reference sequence).

The rearrangement links TRBV9 to TRBJ1-1; TRBD1 might be the D (6 bases). V was shortened by 4 bases and J by 6 bases, with 16 bases between the two germline ends. This CDR3 contains 14 residues. CDR1 and CDR2 (germline): SGDLS, YYNGEE. The CDR3 is CASSSRDIVAEAFF. The CDR3 coding sequence is TGTGCCAGCAGCTCCCGGGACATTGTCGCTGAAGCTTTCTTT.

This clonotype was observed a few times. In nucleotides, the CDR3 is TGTGCCAGCAGCCAATCCCCCGTGCAGGGACTAGATTTGGATGAGCAGTTCTTC. This sequence encodes CASSQSPVQGLDLDEQFF. V gene TRBV14 combines with J gene TRBJ2-1; 8 nucleotides line up with TRBD2. V dropped 2 bases and J dropped 8; count of bases not matched to a gene: 17. The length of the CDR3 is 18 residues. Per germline, CDR1 SGHDN and CDR2 FVKESK.

A few counts support this clonotype. At one boundary the junction diverges from the germline segment, which might be a read error. The rearrangement uses TRBV6-5 and TRBJ2-5, with D unclear. CDR3 length: 13 amino acids. CDR1 is MNHEY and CDR2 is SVGAGI in the germline V gene. The CDR3 here is CASSNSVVETQYF. CDR3 coding DNA: TGTGCCAGCAGTAACTCGGTGGTGGAGACCCAGTACTTC.

This clonotype was recorded many times. The chain combines TRBV12-3 or TRBV12-4 with TRBJ2-1; 9 positions match TRBD2. The CDR3 sequence is 14 residues long. The V segment lost 2 bases and the J segment 9 bases; nucleotides outside the gene matches: 5. In DNA form, the CDR3 reads TGTGCCAGCAGTTTACTAGCGGGGCCAGGTGAGCAGTTCTTC. It is translated as CASSLLAGPGEQFF.